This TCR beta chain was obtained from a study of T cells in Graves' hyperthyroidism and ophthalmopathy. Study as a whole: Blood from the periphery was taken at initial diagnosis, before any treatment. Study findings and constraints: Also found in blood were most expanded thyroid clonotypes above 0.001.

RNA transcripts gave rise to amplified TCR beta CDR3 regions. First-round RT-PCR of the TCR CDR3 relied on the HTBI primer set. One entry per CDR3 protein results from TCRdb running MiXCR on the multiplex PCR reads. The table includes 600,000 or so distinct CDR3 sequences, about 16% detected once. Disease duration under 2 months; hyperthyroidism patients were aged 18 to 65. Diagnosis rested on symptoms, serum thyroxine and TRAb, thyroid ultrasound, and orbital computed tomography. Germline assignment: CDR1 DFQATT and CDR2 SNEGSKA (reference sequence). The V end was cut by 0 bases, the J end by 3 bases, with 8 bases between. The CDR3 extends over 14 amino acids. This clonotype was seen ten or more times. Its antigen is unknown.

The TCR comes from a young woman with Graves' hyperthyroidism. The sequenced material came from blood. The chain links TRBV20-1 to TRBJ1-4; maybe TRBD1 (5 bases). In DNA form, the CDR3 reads TGCAGTGCTAGAGATGGGGGGGCTAATGAAAAACTGTTTTTT. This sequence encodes CSARDGGANEKLFF.